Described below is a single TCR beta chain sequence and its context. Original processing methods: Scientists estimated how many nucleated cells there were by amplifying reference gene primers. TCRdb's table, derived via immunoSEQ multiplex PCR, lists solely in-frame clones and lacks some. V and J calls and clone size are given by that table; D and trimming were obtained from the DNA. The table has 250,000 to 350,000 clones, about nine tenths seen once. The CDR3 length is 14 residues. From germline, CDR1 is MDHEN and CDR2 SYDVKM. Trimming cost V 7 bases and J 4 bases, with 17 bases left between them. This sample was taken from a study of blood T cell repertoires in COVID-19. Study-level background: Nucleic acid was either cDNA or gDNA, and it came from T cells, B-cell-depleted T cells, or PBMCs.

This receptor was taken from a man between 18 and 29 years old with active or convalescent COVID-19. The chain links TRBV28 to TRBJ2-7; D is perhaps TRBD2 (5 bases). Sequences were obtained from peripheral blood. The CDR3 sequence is CASNTPGSNYEQYF. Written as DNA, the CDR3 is TGTGCCAGCAATACCCCGGGGAGTAATTACGAGCAGTACTTC.